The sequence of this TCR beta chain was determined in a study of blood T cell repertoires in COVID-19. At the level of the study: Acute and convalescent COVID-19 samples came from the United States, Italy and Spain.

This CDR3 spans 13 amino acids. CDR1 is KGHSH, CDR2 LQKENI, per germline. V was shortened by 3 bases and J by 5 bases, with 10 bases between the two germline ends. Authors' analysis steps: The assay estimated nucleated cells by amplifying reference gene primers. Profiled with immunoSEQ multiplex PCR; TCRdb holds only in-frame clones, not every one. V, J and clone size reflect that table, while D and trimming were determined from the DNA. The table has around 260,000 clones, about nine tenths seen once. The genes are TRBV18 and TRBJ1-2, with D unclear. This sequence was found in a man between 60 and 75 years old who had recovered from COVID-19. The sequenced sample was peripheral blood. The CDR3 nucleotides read TGTGCCAGCTCACCGGGCAGGATATATGGCTACACCTTC. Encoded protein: CASSPGRIYGYTF.